Presented here are 27 T cell receptor beta chains from one specimen sequenced in a study of response to subunit inactivated influenza vaccine. TCRdb re-derived calls from the RT-PCR reads in MiXCR, one entry per CDR3 protein. The data show around 580,000 distinct CDR3 sequences, 12% seen once. Here the sequenced sample was PBMCs from blood, taken on the day of vaccination. These receptor sequences come from a man aged 50-59 years who received an inactivated influenza vaccine.

This clonotype has only a few counts. The rearrangement uses TRBV15 and TRBJ2-3, with TRBD2 matching 12 bases. CDR1 and CDR2 (germline): LNHNV, YYDKDF (reference sequence). The V segment lost 2 bases and the J segment 4 bases; nucleotides outside the gene matches: 4. The CDR3 loop spans 16 amino acids. In DNA form, the CDR3 reads TGTGCCACCAGCAGACGGACTAGCGGGATCGCAGATACGCAGTATTTT. This codes for CATSRRTSGIADTQYF.

The rearrangement joins TRBV5-1 to TRBJ2-1, with 8 bases aligning to TRBD2. V was clipped by 0 bases and J by 9 bases; unmatched bases: 8. CDR1 and CDR2 from the germline V gene are SGHRS and YFSETQ. The CDR3 extends over 15 amino acids. CDR3 sequence reads: CASSLADLAGGEQFF. The CDR3 bases are TGCGCCAGCAGCTTGGCCGACCTAGCGGGCGGTGAGCAGTTCTTC. The whole variable domain, filled in from reference TRBV5-1 and TRBJ2-1, reads KAGVTQTPRYLIKTRGQQVTLSCSPISGHRSVSWYQQTPGQGLQFLFEYFSETQRNKGNFPGRFSGRQFSNSRSEMNVSTLELGDSALYLCASSLADLAGGEQFFGPGTRLTVL.

The table lists this clonotype with a few counts. This chain links TRBV7-9 with TRBJ2-3; the D gene could be TRBD1 or TRBD2 (6 bases each). The ends were cut back, 3 bases at V and 4 bases at J, with 11 bases in the middle. Germline V CDR1 and CDR2: SEHNR, FQNEAQ (reference sequence). CDR3 length: 14 amino acids. CDR3 region: CASSFTGAADTQYF. CDR3 DNA sequence: TGTGCCAGCAGCTTCACGGGGGCCGCAGATACGCAGTATTTT.

This clonotype was observed a few times. The chain joins TRBV4-2 to TRBJ2-5, with D possibly called TRBD1 or TRBD2 (6 bases each). V was cut by 2 bases and J by 11 bases, with 21 bases left in between. This CDR3 region has 15 residues. CDR1 is LGHNA and CDR2 is YNFKEQ in the germline V gene. The CDR3 region is CASSQTGGTGEIQYF. The CDR3, as DNA: TGTGCCAGCAGCCAAACCGGGGGCACGGGGGAGATTCAGTACTTC.

This clonotype was seen many times. This chain uses TRBV27 with TRBJ2-1, with D hard to call. V gave up 7 bases and J gave up 7 bases, with 14 bases separating them. The CDR3 loop spans 13 amino acids. Germline V CDR1 and CDR2: MNHEY, SMNVEV (reference sequence). The CDR3 region has the DNA TGTGCCAGCATGCGAATTGGGGAAAATGAGCAGTTCTTC. This translates into CASMRIGENEQFF.

This clonotype was recorded at least ten times. The CDR3 nucleotides are TGTGCCAGCAGGGAGGGACTAGCGGGGATCACAGATACGCAGTATTTT. This codes for CASREGLAGITDTQYF. The chain combines TRBV6-2 or TRBV6-3 with TRBJ2-3; 13 positions agree with TRBD2. Germline CDR1 and CDR2: MNHEY and SVGEGT. Losses at the gene ends were 6 bases for V and 2 bases for J; bases not matched to a gene: 5. The CDR3 runs 16 residues.

J is TRBJ2-5 and V is TRBV7-2; maybe TRBD2 (9 bases). Trimming shortened V by 5 bases and J by 7 bases, and 26 bases separated the two germline ends. This CDR3 region has 17 residues. The germline gives CDR1 SGHTA, CDR2 FQGNSA. The DNA for the CDR3 is TGTGCCAGCAGCCCCCCCAGGGGGCGGGGGGGAACCATGACCCAGTACTTC. Its protein is CASSPPRGRGGTMTQYF.

This clonotype has only a few counts. J is TRBJ2-2 and V is TRBV9, with a tentative D call TRBD2 (6 bases). This CDR3 comprises 16 residues. Germline CDR1 is SGDLS and CDR2 is YYNGEE. The V end was cut by 3 bases, the J end by 5 bases, with 17 bases between. CDR3 sequence reads: CASSDRPGSLTGELFF. CDR3 nucleotides: TGTGCCAGCAGCGACCGACCCGGGAGCCTTACCGGGGAGCTGTTTTTT.

The J gene is TRBJ2-3, the V gene TRBV10-3, with D unclear. This CDR3 spans 15 amino acids. CDR1 is ENHRY and CDR2 is SYGVKD in the germline V gene. V dropped 0 bases and J dropped 0 bases, with 7 bases sitting between them. The CDR3 spells CAISESDLSTDTQYF. The CDR3 DNA reads as TGTGCCATCAGTGAGTCGGACCTTAGCACAGATACGCAGTATTTT.

This clonotype appeared many times. The J gene is TRBJ1-2, the V gene TRBV6-5; tentative D call: TRBD1 (6 bases). Per germline, CDR1 MNHEY and CDR2 SVGAGI. This CDR3 contains 15 residues. Trimming cost V 2 bases and J 3 bases, with 13 bases left between them. The CDR3 DNA reads as TGTGCCAGCAGTTACCGCACAGGGAAAGACTATGGCTACACCTTC. Its translation: CASSYRTGKDYGYTF.

This clonotype has just a few counts. This rearrangement joins TRBV12-3 or TRBV12-4 to TRBJ1-2; D is unclear. This CDR3 region has 12 residues. Trimming took off 3 bases at V and 3 bases at J, with 5 bases between the two ends. The CDR3 DNA sequence: TGTGCCAGCAGTTTGCTTGACTATGGCTACACCTTC. Translating it yields CASSLLDYGYTF.

This chain uses TRBV6-2 or TRBV6-3 with TRBJ2-3; 8 bases fit TRBD1. This CDR3 region has 16 residues. Looked up from germline, CDR1 is MNHEY and CDR2 is SVGEGT. J was trimmed by 6 bases and V by 0 bases; bases with no gene match: 8. Here the CDR3 DNA reads TGTGCCAGCAGTTACTCGAGACAGGGGTTCCGCGATACGCAGTATTTT. It codes for CASSYSRQGFRDTQYF.

The J gene is TRBJ1-2, the V gene TRBV4-1; D gene uncertain. V was trimmed by 1 base and J by 0 bases, leaving 6 bases between them. CDR1 is MGHRA, CDR2 YSYEKL, per germline. This CDR3 contains 14 residues. CDR3 coding DNA: TGCGCCAGCAGCCAAGGGCCCCCTAACTATGGCTACACCTTC. The encoded protein is CASSQGPPNYGYTF.

This clonotype was seen many times. The chain joins TRBV5-1 to TRBJ2-5; D may correspond to TRBD1 or TRBD2 (5 bases each). Per germline, CDR1 SGHRS and CDR2 YFSETQ. Trimming stripped 8 bases from V and 2 bases from J, with 16 bases between. This CDR3 region has 14 residues. CDR3 protein: CASRTGTNQETQYF. CDR3 nucleotides: TGCGCCAGTAGAACCGGGACGAATCAAGAGACCCAGTACTTC.

This clonotype was counted only a few times. J is TRBJ2-7 and V is TRBV9; 10 positions agree with TRBD1. Germline CDR1 is SGDLS and CDR2 is YYNGEE. The CDR3 extends over 16 amino acids. V shed 4 bases, J shed 3 bases, and the junction held 10 bases outside the gene matches. The CDR3 loop reads CASSPTGTGVNYEQYF. The CDR3 DNA reads TGTGCCAGCAGCCCCACCGGGACAGGGGTAAACTACGAGCAGTACTTC.

The V gene is TRBV3-1, the J gene TRBJ2-1; 8 nucleotides agree with TRBD2. Germline-derived CDR1 and CDR2 are LGHDT and YNNKEL (reference sequence). Losses at the gene ends were 3 bases for V and 7 bases for J; bases not matched to a gene: 5. The CDR3 consists of 14 residues. CDR3 DNA sequence: TGTGCCAGCAGCCACGGGAGGGCCGGTAATGAGCAGTTCTTC. Translated, it gives CASSHGRAGNEQFF.

The V gene is TRBV30, the J gene TRBJ1-1; 7 bases agree with TRBD1. The CDR3 spans 11 residues. Per germline, CDR1 GTSNPN and CDR2 SVGIG (reference sequence). V lost 3 bases and J lost 11; bases outside the gene matches: 6. The CDR3 region is CAWSARGWAFF. The CDR3, as DNA: TGTGCCTGGAGCGCCAGGGGGTGGGCTTTCTTT.

This clonotype has at least ten counts. V gene TRBV29-1 combines with J gene TRBJ2-5, with unresolved D. Germline V gene lookup returns CDR1 SQVTM and CDR2 ANQGSEA. Trimming took 0 bases from V and 0 from J, leaving 11 bases between them. The length of the CDR3 is 15 residues. The CDR3 DNA follows: TGCAGCGTTGAAGATCGGTTACAGTACCAAGAGACCCAGTACTTC. Protein product: CSVEDRLQYQETQYF.

The rearrangement links TRBV7-6 to TRBJ2-7, with D perhaps TRBD1 (6 bases). The CDR3 runs to 13 residues. Germline CDR1 and CDR2: SGHVS and FNYEAQ. V dropped 5 bases and J dropped 7 bases, with 15 bases sitting between them. CDR3 coding DNA: TGTGCCAGCAGCACAACAGGGAGAGGGGAGCAGTACTTC. Residues: CASSTTGRGEQYF.

The V call is TRBV27, the J call TRBJ1-1, with D possibly matching TRBD1 (6 bases). Trimming removed 6 bases at V and 1 base at J, with 12 bases between. Germline CDR1 reads MNHEY; CDR2 reads SMNVEV (reference sequence). The CDR3 is 14 residues long. This chain's CDR3 is CASSLVTGNTEAFF. In nucleotides, the CDR3 is TGTGCCAGCAGCCTTGTGACAGGGAACACTGAAGCTTTCTTT.

This clonotype was observed at least ten times. The genes are TRBV6-5 and TRBJ2-5, with TRBD2 as a possible D gene (5 bases). This CDR3 is built from 17 residues. The germline V gene has CDR1 MNHEY and CDR2 SVGAGI. Trimming left V 2 bases short and J 1 base short, with 17 bases between. CDR3 in DNA: TGTGCCAGCAGTTACAACAGACAAACTAGTTCCCAAGAGACCCAGTACTTC. Translated: CASSYNRQTSSQETQYF.

This clonotype was seen at least ten times. This chain joins TRBV20-1 and TRBJ2-7; D may correspond to TRBD1 or TRBD2 (5 bases each). CDR1 and CDR2 (germline): DFQATT, SNEGSKA (reference sequence). The length of the CDR3 is 13 residues. V lost 3 bases to trimming and J lost 5 bases, with 14 bases between them. The CDR3, as DNA: TGCAGTGCTAGTAAGGGGCGGGTCAACGAGCAGTACTTC. Translating gives CSASKGRVNEQYF.

This clonotype has only a few counts. The rearrangement joins TRBV5-1 to TRBJ1-2; TRBD1 aligns across 8 bases. This CDR3 is 15 amino acids long. In germline, CDR1 is SGHRS, CDR2 YFSETQ. The junction had 8 bases not matched to a gene; V was cut back by 1 base and J by 6 bases. The CDR3 spells CASSLTLGQGHGYTF. CDR3 in DNA: TGCGCCAGCAGCTTGACCCTCGGACAGGGTCATGGCTACACCTTC.

This clonotype was counted once. This chain joins TRBV7-9 and TRBJ1-4; 9 nucleotides match TRBD1. The CDR3 runs 16 residues. CDR1 is SEHNR and CDR2 is FQNEAQ in the germline V gene (reference sequence). J was trimmed by 8 bases and V by 2 bases; bases with no gene match: 9. The DNA of the CDR3 is TGTGCCAGCAGCTTAAACCCGGGACAGGGCGGCGAAAAACTGTTTTTT. This encodes CASSLNPGQGGEKLFF.

V is TRBV6-2 or TRBV6-3 and J is TRBJ2-4; D might be TRBD1 (6 bases). The CDR3 spans 15 residues. Trimming shortened V by 5 bases and J by 5 bases, and 16 bases separated the two germline ends. Germline V gives CDR1 MNHEY, CDR2 SVGEGT. Here the CDR3 reads CASSQTGSLQNIQYF. As DNA, the CDR3 is TGTGCCAGCAGTCAAACAGGGTCCCTCCAAAACATTCAGTACTTC.

The rearrangement uses TRBV7-2 and TRBJ2-2; D unclear. The germline V and J ends were trimmed by 3 bases and 6 bases, with 8 bases remaining between them. CDR1 SGHTA and CDR2 FQGNSA come from the germline V gene. The CDR3 totals 13 residues. In DNA, the CDR3 is TGTGCCAGCAGCTTCCCGCCCTCCGGGGAGCTGTTTTTT. Amino acids: CASSFPPSGELFF.

The chain links TRBV25-1 to TRBJ2-3; 7 bases align to TRBD1. The germline gives CDR1 MGHDK, CDR2 SYGVNS. This CDR3 comprises 13 residues. Unmatched junction bases numbered 3, after V lost 5 bases and J lost 4 bases. The CDR3 spells CASSRGGADTQYF. The CDR3 DNA sequence: TGTGCCAGCAGTAGAGGGGGCGCAGATACGCAGTATTTT. The full variable domain, its missing parts supplied by reference TRBV25-1 and TRBJ2-3, is EADIYQTPRYLVIGTGKKITLECSQTMGHDKMYWYQQDPGMELHLIHYSYGVNSTEKGDLSSESTVSRIRTEHFPLTLESARPSHTSQYLCASSRGGADTQYFGPGTRLTVL.